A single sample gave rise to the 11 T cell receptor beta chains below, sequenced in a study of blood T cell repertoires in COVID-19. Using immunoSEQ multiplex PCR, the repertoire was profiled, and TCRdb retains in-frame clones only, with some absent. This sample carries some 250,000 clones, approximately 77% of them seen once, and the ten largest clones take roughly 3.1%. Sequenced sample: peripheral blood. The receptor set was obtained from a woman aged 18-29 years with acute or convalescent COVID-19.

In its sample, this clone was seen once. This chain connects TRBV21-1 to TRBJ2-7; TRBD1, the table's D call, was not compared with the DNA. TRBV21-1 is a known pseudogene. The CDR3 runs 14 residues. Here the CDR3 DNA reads TGTGCCAGTCAGGGGGCTAGCGGATTATACGAGCAGTACTTC. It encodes CASQGASGLYEQYF.

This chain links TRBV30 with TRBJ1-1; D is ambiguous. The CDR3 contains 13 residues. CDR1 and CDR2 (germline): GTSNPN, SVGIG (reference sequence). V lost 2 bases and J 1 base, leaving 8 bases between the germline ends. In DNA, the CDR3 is TGTGCCTGGAGTTCCAGGAAGAACACTGAAGCTTTCTTT. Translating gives CAWSSRKNTEAFF.

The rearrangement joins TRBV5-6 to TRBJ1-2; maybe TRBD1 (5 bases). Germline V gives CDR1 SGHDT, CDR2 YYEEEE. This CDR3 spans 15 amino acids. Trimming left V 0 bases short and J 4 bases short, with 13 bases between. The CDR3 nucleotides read TGTGCCAGCAGCTTGGTCTCAGGGAGGCCCTATGGCTACACCTTC. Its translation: CASSLVSGRPYGYTF.

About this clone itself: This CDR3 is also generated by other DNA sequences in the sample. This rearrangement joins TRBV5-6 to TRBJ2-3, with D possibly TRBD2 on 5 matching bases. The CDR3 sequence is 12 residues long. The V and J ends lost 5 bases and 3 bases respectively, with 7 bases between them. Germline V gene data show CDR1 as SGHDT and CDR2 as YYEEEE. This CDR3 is CASSLATDTQYF. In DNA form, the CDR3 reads TGTGCCAGCAGTTTAGCGACAGATACGCAGTATTTT. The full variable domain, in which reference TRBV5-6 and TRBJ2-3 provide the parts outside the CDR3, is DAGVTQSPTHLIKTRGQQVTLRCSPKSGHDTVSWYQQALGQGPQFIFQYYEEEERQRGNFPDRFSGHQFPNYSSELNVNALLLGDSALYLCASSLATDTQYFGPGTRLTVL.

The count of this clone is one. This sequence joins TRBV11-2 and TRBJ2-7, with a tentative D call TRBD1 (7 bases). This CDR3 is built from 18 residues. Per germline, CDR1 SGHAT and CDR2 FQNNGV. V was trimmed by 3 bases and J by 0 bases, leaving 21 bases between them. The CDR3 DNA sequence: TGTGCCAGCAGCTTTTCAGGGGGAGGCAGGGCCACCTCCTACGAGCAGTACTTC. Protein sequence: CASSFSGGGRATSYEQYF.

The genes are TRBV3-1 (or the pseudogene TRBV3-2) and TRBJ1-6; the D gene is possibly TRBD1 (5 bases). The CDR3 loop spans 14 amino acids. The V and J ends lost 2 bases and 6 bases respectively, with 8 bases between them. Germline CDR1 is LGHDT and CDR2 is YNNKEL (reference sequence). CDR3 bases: TGTGCCAGCAGCCAAATACAGGCTAATTCACCCCTCCACTTT. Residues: CASSQIQANSPLHF.

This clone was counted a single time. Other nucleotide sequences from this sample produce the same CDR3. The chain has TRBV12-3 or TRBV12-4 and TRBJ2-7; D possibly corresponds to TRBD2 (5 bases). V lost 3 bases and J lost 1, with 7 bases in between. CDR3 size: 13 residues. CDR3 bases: TGTGCCAGCAGTTTTTCGGGGTCCTACGAGCAGTACTTC. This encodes CASSFSGSYEQYF.

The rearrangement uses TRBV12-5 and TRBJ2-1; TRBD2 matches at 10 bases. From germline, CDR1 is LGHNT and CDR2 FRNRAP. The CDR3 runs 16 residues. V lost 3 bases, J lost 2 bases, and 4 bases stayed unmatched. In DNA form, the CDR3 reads TGTGCTAGTGGTTTTTTGGGACTAGCGACCTACAATGAGCAGTTCTTC. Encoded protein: CASGFLGLATYNEQFF.

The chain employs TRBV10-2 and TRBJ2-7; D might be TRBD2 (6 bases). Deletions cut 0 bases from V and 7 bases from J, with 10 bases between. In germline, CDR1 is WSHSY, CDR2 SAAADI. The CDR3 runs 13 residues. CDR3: CASSESGGTEQYF. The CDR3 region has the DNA TGCGCCAGCAGTGAGTCGGGCGGGACGGAGCAGTACTTC.

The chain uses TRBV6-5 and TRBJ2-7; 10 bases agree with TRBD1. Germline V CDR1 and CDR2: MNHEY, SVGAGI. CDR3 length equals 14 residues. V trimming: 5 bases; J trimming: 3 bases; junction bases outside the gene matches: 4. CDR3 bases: TGTGCCAGCAGTCCGGACAGGGGGAGCTACGAGCAGTACTTC. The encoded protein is CASSPDRGSYEQYF.

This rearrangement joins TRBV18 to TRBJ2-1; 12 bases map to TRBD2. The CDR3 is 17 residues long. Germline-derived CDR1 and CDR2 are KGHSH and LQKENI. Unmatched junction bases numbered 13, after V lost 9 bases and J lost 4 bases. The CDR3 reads CASSGLAGPGRYNEQFF. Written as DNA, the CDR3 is TGTGCCAGTTCAGGACTAGCGGGGCCGGGGCGTTACAATGAGCAGTTCTTC.